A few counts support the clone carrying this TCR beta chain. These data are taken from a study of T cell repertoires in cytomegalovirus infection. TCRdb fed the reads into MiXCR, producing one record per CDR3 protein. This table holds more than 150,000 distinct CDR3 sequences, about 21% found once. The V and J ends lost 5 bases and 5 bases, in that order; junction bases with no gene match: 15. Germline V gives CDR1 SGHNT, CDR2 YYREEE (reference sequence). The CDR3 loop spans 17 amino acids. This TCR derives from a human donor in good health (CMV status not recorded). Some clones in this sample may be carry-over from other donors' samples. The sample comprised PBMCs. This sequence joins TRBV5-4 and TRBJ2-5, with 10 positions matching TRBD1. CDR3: CASSSVRDRGPQETQYF. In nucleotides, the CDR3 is TGTGCCAGCAGTTCAGTCCGGGACAGGGGCCCTCAGGAGACCCAGTACTTC.